These T cell receptor beta chains were read from a single sample in a study of monozygotic twins with inflammatory bowel disease. TCRdb re-called the 5' RACE reads and shows each CDR3 protein once, DNA omitted. Here the sample table reports fewer than 550,000 distinct CDR3 sequences. The specimen was blood. The receptors originated from a human donor with ulcerative colitis or Crohn's disease, or a healthy co-twin of an affected twin (not recorded which). CDR3s include the opening cysteine and the closing phenylalanine or tryptophan.

>TRBJ1-4|TRBV20-1|12
CSASGLGEKLFF
>TRBJ1-5|TRBV6-1|14
CASSGTGWNQPQHF
>TRBJ2-5|TRBV7-2|13
CASSRQVAETQYF
>TRBJ1-1|TRBV29-1|11
CSVRSGVGAFF
>TRBJ1-1|TRBV7-9|13
CASVGQGGTEAFF
>TRBJ1-5|TRBV6-2/TRBV6-3|15
CASRGESSSNQPQHF
>TRBJ2-3|TRBV24-1|15
CATSDEGGTGNTQYF
>TRBJ2-4|TRBV18|16
CASSPPMGPAKNIQYF
>TRBJ2-2|TRBV4-1|16
CASSRGLAGDTGELFF
>TRBJ2-3|TRBV29-1|14
CSVEPRLATDTQYF
>TRBJ1-1|TRBV24-1|15
CATSIPGQINTEAFF
>TRBJ2-3|TRBV5-1|16
CASSPRTSGLGDTQYF
>TRBJ1-3|TRBV5-1|14
CASSLEGQGDTIYF
>TRBJ2-3|TRBV5-1|16
CASSLDGTGRTDTQYF
>TRBJ2-1|TRBV6-2/TRBV6-3|17
CASSYSSWGLTYNEQFF
>TRBJ2-2|TRBV5-1|15
CASSSRLAETGELFF
>TRBJ1-4|TRBV5-1|16
CASSPMSWGSNEKLFF
>TRBJ2-3|TRBV7-9|12
CASSPSSNTQYF
>TRBJ2-5|TRBV6-1|16
CASRRAAGGGQETQYF
>TRBJ2-5|TRBV19|12
CASSIATGTQYF
>TRBJ2-7|TRBV11-2|15
CASSLGAQGMGEQYF
>TRBJ2-1|TRBV9|16
CASSVGTSGSSGEQFF
>TRBJ2-1|TRBV12-3/TRBV12-4|16
CASRRASGTGGNEQFF
>TRBJ1-2|TRBV9|15
CASSPRTLSSGGYTF
>TRBJ1-1|TRBV18|14
CASSPPGREPEAFF
>TRBJ1-2|TRBV6-1|15
CASSPGLSADYGYTF
>TRBJ2-1|TRBV24-1|15
CATSVGFGAYNEQFF
>TRBJ1-2|TRBV5-1|15
CASSHWGDQNYGYTF
>TRBJ2-7|TRBV5-1|17
CASSLSAESATPYEQYF
>TRBJ2-5|TRBV9|17
CASSPSGSAGGWETQYF
>TRBJ2-4|TRBV30|15
CAWYPRTHKVDIQYF
>TRBJ2-7|TRBV7-2|12
CASSLRGGAQYF
>TRBJ1-1|TRBV5-5|14
CASSWTGSGTEAFF
>TRBJ2-7|TRBV7-2|15
CASSSRQGRNYEQYF
>TRBJ2-5|TRBV5-8|18
CASSLEGAGSGRHETQYF
>TRBJ1-5|TRBV28|15
CATTPGGASNQPQHF
>TRBJ2-7|TRBV19|15
CASKGGGQENYEQYF
>TRBJ1-1|TRBV19|14
CASRGGGRRTEAFF
>TRBJ2-1|TRBV15|14
CATSKVGSYNEQFF
>TRBJ2-4|TRBV6-5|15
CASSSTTGAKNMQYF